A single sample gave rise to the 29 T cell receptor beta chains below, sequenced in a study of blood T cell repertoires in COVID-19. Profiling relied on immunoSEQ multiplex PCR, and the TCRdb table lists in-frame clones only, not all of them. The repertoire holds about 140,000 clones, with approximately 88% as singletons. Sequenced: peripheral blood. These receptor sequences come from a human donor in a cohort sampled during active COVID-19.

CDR3 in DNA: TGTGCCAGCAGCCGCCCGAAGGGGGGGGCGTTGGAGACCCAGTACTTC. Translated, it gives CASSRPKGGALETQYF. This chain uses TRBV3-1 (or the pseudogene TRBV3-2) with TRBJ2-5; tentatively, D is TRBD2 (7 bases). With 4 bases removed from V and 5 bases from J, the gap between germline ends came to 20 bases. CDR3 length: 16 residues. Germline V CDR1 and CDR2: LGHDT, YNNKEL (reference sequence).

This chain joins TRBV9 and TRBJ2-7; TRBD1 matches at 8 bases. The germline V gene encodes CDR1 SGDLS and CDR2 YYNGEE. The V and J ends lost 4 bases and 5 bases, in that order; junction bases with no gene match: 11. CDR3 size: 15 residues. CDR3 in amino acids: CASSLTGTGLHEQYF. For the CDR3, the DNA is TGTGCCAGCAGCTTGACCGGGACAGGACTCCACGAGCAGTACTTC.

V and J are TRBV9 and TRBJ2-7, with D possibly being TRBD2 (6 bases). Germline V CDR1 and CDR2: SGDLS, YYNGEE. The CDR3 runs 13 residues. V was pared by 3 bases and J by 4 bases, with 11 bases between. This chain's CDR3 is CASSAMGGYEQYF. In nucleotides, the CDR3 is TGTGCCAGCAGCGCCATGGGGGGATACGAGCAGTACTTC.

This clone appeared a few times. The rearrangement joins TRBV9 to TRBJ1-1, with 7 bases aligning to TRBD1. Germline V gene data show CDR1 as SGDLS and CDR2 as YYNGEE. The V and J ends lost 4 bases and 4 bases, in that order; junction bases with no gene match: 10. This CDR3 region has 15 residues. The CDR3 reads CASSTTGDLGTEAFF. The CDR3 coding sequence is TGTGCCAGCAGCACCACAGGGGACCTTGGCACTGAAGCTTTCTTT.

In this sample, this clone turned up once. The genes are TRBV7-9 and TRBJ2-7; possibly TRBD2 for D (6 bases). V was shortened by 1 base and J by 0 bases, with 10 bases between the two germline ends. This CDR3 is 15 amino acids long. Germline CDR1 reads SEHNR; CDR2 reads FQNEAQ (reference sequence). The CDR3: CASSLGPTSSYEQYF. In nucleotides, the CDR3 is TGTGCCAGCAGCTTAGGGCCGACTAGCTCCTACGAGCAGTACTTC.

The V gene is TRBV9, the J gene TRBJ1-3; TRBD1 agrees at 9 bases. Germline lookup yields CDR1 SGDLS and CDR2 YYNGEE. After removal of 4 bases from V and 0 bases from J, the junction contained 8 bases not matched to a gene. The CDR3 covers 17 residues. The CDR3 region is CASSSRDRVLSGNTIYF. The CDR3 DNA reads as TGTGCCAGCAGCTCCCGGGACAGGGTTCTCTCTGGAAACACCATATATTTT.

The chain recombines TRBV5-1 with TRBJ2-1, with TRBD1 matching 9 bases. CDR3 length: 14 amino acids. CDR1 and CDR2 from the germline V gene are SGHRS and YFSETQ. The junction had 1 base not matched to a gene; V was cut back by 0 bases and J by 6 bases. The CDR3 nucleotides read TGCGCCAGCAGCTTGGGACAGGGGGTCAATGAGCAGTTCTTC. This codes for CASSLGQGVNEQFF.

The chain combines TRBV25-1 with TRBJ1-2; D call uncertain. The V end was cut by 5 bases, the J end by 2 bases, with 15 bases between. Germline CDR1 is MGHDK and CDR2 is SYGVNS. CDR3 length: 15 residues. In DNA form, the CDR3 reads TGTGCCAGCAGTCCCCGCGGAGGATGGAACTATGGCTACACCTTC. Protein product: CASSPRGGWNYGYTF.

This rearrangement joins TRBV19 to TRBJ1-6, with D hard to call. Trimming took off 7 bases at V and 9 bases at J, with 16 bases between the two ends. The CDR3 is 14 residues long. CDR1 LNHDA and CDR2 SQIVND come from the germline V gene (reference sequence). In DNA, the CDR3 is TGTGCCAGTACCAACGGTCGGGTTGGTTCACCCCTCCACTTT. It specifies CASTNGRVGSPLHF.

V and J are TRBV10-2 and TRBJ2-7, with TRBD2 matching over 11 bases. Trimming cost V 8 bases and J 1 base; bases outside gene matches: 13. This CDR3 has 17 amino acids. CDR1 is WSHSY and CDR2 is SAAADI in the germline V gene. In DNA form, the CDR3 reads TGCGCCAGCCCTCCCGTGGGTAGCGGGGGGGATTCCTACGAGCAGTACTTC. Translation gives CASPPVGSGGDSYEQYF.

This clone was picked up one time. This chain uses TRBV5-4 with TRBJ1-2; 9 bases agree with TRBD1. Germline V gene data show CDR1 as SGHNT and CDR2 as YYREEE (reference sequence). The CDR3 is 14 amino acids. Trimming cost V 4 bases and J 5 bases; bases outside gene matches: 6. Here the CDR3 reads CASSPQQGAYGYTF. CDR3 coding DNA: TGTGCCAGCAGCCCGCAACAGGGGGCATATGGCTACACCTTC. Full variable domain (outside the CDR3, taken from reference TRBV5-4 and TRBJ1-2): ETGVTQSPTHLIKTRGQQVTLRCSSQSGHNTVSWYQQALGQGPQFIFQYYREEENGRGNFPPRFSGLQFPNYSSELNVNALELDDSALYLCASSPQQGAYGYTFGSGTRLTVV.

CDR3 coding DNA: TGTGCCAGCAGAATCGGGTCGCTTAACTATGGCTACACCTTC. It is translated as CASRIGSLNYGYTF. The chain joins TRBV6-5 to TRBJ1-2; no clear D. From germline, CDR1 is MNHEY and CDR2 SVGAGI. The V gene lost 6 bases and the J gene lost 1 base, with 12 bases spanning the gap. The CDR3 has 14 residues.

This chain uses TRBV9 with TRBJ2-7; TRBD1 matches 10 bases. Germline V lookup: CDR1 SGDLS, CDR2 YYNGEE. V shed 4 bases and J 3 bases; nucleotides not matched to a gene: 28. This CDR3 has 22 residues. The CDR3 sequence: CASSSTLRGTGEGYPWFYEQYF. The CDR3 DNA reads TGTGCCAGCAGCTCTACCTTACGGGGGACAGGGGAGGGGTATCCGTGGTTCTACGAGCAGTACTTC. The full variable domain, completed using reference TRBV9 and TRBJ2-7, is DSGVTQTPKHLITATGQRVTLRCSPRSGDLSVYWYQQSLDQGLQFLIQYYNGEERAKGNILERFSAQQFPDLHSELNLSSLELGDSALYFCASSSTLRGTGEGYPWFYEQYFGPGTRLTVT.

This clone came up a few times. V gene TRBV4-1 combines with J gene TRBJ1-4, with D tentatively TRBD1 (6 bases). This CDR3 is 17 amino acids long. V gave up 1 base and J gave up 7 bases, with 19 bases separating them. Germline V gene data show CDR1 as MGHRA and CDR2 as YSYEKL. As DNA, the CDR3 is TGCGCCAGCAGCCAAGGACCTTTTCAGGGGCGTATTGAAAAACTGTTTTTT. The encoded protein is CASSQGPFQGRIEKLFF.

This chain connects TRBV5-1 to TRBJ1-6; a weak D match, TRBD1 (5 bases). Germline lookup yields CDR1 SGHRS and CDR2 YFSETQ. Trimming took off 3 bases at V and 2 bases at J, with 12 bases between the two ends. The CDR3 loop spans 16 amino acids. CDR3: CASSSRGVAYNSPLHF. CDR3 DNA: TGCGCCAGCAGCTCGCGGGGGGTGGCCTATAATTCACCCCTCCACTTT.

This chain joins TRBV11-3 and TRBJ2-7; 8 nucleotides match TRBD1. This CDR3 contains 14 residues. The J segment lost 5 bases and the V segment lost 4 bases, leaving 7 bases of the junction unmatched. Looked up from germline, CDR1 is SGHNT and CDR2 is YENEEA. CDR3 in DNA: TGTGCCAGCAGCTCCGGGACAGGCTCACACGAGCAGTACTTC. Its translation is CASSSGTGSHEQYF.

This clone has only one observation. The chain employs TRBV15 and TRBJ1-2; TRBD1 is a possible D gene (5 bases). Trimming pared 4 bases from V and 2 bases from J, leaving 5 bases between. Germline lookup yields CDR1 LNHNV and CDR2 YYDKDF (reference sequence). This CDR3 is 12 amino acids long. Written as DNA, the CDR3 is TGTGCCACCAGCAACAGGAACTATGGCTACACCTTC. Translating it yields CATSNRNYGYTF.

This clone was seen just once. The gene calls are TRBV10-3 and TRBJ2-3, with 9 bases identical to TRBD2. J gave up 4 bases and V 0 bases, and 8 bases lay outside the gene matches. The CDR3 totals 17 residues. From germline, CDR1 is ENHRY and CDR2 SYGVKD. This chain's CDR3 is CAISESLAGSRPDTQYF. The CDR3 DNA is TGTGCCATCAGTGAGTCCCTAGCGGGGTCCCGACCAGATACGCAGTATTTT.

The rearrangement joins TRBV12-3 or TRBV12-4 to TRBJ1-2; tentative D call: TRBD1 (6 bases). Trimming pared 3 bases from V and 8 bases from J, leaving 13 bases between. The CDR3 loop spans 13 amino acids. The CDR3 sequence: CASSFDTGIGYTF. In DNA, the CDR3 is TGTGCCAGCAGTTTCGACACAGGGATAGGCTACACCTTC.

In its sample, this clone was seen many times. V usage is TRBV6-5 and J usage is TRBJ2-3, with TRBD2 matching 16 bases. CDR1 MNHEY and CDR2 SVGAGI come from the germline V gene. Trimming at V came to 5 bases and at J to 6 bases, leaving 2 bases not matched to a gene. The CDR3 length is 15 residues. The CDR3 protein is CASSTGLAGGDTQYF. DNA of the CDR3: TGTGCCAGCAGTACGGGACTAGCGGGGGGGGATACGCAGTATTTT.

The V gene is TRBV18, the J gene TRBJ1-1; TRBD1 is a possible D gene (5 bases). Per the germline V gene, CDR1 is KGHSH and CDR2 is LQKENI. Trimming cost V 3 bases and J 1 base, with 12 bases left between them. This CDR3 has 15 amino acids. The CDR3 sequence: CASSPSGAKNTEAFF. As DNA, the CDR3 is TGTGCCAGCTCACCTAGCGGGGCAAAGAACACTGAAGCTTTCTTT.

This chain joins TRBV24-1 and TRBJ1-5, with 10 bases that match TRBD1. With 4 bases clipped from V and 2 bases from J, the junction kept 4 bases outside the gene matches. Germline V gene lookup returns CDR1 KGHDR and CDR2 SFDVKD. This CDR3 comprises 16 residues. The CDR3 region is CATSEPGTGGNQPQHF. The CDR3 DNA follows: TGTGCCACCAGTGAGCCCGGGACAGGGGGCAATCAGCCCCAGCATTTT.

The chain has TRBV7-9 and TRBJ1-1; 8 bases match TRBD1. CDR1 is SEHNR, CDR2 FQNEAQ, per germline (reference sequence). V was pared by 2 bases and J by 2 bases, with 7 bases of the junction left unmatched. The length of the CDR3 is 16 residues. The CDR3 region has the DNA TGTGCCAGCAGCTTATCCCCGGACAGGGTAAACACTGAAGCTTTCTTT. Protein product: CASSLSPDRVNTEAFF.

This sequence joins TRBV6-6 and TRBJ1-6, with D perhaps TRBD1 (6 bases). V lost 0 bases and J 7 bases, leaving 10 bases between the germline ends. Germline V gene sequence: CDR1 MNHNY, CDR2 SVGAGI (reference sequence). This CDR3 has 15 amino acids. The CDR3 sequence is CASSYSNRENSPLHF. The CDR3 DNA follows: TGTGCCAGCAGTTACTCCAACAGGGAAAATTCACCCCTCCACTTT.

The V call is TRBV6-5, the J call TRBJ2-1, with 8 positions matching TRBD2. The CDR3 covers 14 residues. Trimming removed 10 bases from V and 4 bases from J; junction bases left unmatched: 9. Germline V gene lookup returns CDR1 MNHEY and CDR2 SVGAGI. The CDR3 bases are TGTGCCACCTTTACCGGGACTAGTTACAATGAGCAGTTCTTC. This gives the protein CATFTGTSYNEQFF.

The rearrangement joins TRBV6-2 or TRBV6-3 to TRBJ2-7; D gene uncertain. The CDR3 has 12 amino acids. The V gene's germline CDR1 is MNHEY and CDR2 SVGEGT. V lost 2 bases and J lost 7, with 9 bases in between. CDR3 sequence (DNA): TGTGCCAGCAGTTACAGCCGGGTTGAGCAGTACTTC. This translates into CASSYSRVEQYF.

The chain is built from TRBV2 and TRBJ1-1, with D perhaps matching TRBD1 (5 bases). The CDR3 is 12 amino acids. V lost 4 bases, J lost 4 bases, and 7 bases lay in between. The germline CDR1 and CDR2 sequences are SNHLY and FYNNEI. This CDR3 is CASSAGGTEAFF. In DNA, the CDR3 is TGTGCCAGCAGTGCGGGGGGCACTGAAGCTTTCTTT.

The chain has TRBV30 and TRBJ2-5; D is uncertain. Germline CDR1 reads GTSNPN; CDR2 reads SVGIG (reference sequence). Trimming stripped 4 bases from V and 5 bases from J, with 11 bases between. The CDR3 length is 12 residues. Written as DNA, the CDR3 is TGTGCCTGGACTTCGGGTGGCGAGACCCAGTACTTC. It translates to CAWTSGGETQYF. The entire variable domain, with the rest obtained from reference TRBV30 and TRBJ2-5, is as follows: SQTIHQWPATLVQPVGSPLSLECTVEGTSNPNLYWYRQAAGRGLQLLFYSVGIGQISSEVPQNLSASRPQDRQFILSSKKLLLSDSGFYLCAWTSGGETQYFGPGTRLLVL.

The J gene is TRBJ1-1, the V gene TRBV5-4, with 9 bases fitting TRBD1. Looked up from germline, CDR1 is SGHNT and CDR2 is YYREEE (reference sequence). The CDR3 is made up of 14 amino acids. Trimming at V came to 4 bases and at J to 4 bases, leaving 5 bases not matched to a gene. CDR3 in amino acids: CASSPDRGGTEAFF. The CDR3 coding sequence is TGTGCCAGCAGCCCGGACAGGGGAGGCACTGAAGCTTTCTTT.